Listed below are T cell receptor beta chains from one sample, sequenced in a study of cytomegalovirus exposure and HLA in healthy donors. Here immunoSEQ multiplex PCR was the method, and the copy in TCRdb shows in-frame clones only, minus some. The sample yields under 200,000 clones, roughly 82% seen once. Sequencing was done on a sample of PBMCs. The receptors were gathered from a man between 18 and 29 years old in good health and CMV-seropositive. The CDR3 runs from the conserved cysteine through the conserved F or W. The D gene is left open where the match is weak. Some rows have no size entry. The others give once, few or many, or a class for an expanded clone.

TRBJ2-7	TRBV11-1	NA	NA	TGTGCCAGCACCCAAAACAGGGCGCTCTCCTACGAGCAGTACTTC	CASTQNRALSYEQYF
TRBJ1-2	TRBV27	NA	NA	TGTGCCAGCAGTCTACAGGGTAGTAACTATGGCTACACCTTC	CASSLQGSNYGYTF
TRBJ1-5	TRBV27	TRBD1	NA	TGTGCCAGCAGTTTGAAAGGACAGGTCAATCAGCCCCAGCATTTT	CASSLKGQVNQPQHF
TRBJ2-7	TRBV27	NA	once	TGTGCCAGCAGTTGGGCAGCCGCCGACTACGAGCAGTACTTC	CASSWAAADYEQYF
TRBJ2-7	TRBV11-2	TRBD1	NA	TGCGCCAGCAGCCAAGTCAGGGACAGTGGAGGCTACGAGCAGTACTTC	CASSQVRDSGGYEQYF
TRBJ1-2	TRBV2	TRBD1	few	TGTGCCAGCATGCGACAGGGCTATGGCTACACCTTC	CASMRQGYGYTF
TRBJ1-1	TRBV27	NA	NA	TGTGCCAGCAGTTTCTTGGGGGCAGGAAGCACTGAAGCTTTCTTT	CASSFLGAGSTEAFF
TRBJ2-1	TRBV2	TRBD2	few	TGTGCCAGCCAGTCCTTACTAGCGAAAAATGAGCAGTTCTTC	CASQSLLAKNEQFF
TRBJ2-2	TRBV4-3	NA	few	TGCGCCAGCAGCCAAGATAGGGGGATGAACACCGGGGAGCTGTTTTTT	CASSQDRGMNTGELFF
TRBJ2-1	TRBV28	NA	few	TGTGCCAGCAGTTCCCCTCTAGCGTACAATGAGCAGTTCTTC	CASSSPLAYNEQFF
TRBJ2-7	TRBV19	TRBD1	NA	TGTGCCAGTAGTATTCCAGGGACAGCCTACGAGCAGTACTTC	CASSIPGTAYEQYF
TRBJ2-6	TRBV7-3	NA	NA	TGTGCCAGCAGCCTAATTGGGGGCTCAGGGGCCAACGTCCTGACTTTC	CASSLIGGSGANVLTF
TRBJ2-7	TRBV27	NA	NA	TGTGCCAGCAGTTTTAGGCGGGAACCTTCCGAGCAGTACTTC	CASSFRREPSEQYF
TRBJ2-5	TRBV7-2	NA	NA	TGTGCCAGCAGCCCCGTGAGACAAGAGACCCAGTACTTC	CASSPVRQETQYF
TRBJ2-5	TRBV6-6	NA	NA	TGTGCCAGCAGTTACACTACTTGGGAGACCCAGTACTTC	CASSYTTWETQYF
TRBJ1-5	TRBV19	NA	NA	TGTGCCAGTAGCCAGACACCTAGCAATCAGCCCCAGCATTTT	CASSQTPSNQPQHF
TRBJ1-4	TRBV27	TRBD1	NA	TGTGCCAGCAGTACAGGGGGCAAGAATGAAAAACTGTTTTTT	CASSTGGKNEKLFF
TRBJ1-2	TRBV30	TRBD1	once	TGTGCCTGGAGATCGGGACAGGGGCATGGCTACACCTTC	CAWRSGQGHGYTF
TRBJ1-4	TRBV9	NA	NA	TGTGCCAGCAGCGCAAGGACTGAACCTGAAAAACTGTTTTTT	CASSARTEPEKLFF
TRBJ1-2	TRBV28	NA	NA	TGTGCCAGCAGTCCAGGGGATAGGGACTATGGCTACACCTTC	CASSPGDRDYGYTF
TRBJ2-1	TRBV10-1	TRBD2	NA	TGCGCCAGCAGTGAGGGGCGGGAGATCCCCAATGAGCAGTTCTTC	CASSEGREIPNEQFF
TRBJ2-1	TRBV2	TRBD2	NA	TGTGCCAGCAGGCCTGGACTAGCGGGAGAAGAAGAGCAGTTCTTC	CASRPGLAGEEEQFF